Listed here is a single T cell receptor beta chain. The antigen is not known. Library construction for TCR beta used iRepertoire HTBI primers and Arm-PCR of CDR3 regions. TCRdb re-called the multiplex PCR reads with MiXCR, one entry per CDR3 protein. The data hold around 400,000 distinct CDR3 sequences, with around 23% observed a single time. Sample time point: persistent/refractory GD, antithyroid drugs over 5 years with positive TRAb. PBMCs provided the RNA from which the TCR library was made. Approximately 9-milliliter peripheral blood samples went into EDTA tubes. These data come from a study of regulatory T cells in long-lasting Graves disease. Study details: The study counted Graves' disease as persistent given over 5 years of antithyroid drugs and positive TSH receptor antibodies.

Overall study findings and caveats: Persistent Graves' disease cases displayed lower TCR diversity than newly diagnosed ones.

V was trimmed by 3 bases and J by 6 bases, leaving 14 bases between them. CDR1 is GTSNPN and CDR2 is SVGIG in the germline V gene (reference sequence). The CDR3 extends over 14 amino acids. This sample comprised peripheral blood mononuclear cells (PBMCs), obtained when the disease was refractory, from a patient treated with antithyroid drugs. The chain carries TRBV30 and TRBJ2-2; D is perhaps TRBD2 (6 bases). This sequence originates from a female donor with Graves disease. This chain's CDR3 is CAWSQGGVPGELFF. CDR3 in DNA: TGTGCCTGGAGCCAGGGCGGGGTACCCGGGGAGCTGTTTTTT.